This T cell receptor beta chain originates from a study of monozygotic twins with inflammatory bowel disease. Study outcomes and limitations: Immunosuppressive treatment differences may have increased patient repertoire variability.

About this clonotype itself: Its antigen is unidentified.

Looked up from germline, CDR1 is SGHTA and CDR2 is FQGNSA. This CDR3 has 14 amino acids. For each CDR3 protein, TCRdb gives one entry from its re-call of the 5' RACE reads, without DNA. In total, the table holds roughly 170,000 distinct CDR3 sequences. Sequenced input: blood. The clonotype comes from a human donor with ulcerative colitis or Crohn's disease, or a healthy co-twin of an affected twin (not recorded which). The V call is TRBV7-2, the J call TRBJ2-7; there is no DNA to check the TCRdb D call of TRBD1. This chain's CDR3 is CASSTRQGAYEQYF.